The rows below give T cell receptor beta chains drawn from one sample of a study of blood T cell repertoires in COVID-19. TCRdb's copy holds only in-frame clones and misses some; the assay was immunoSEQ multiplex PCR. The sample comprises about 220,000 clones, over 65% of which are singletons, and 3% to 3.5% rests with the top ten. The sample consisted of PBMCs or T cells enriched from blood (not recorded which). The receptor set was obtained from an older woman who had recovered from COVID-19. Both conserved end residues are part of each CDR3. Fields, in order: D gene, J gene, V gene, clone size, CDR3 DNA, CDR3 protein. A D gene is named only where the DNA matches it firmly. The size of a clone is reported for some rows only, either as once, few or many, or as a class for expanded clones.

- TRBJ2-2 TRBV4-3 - TGCGCCAGCAGCCAAGTTCAGGGTAATACCGGGGAGCTGTTTTTT CASSQVQGNTGELFF
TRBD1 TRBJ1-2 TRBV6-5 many TGTGCCAGCACCGCCGGGACAGGGAGGATCCACACCTTC CASTAGTGRIHTF
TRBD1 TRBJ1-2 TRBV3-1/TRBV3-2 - TGTGCCAGCAGCCAAGAATTGGGACAGGGGACGAATGGCTACACCTTC CASSQELGQGTNGYTF
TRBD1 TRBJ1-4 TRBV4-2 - TGTGCCAGCAGCCAAGAGACAGGGCCGATTAATGAAAAACTGTTTTTT CASSQETGPINEKLFF
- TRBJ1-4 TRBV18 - TGTGCCAGCTCACCGTCGGGCAGGGGTGAAGAAAAACTGTTTTTT CASSPSGRGEEKLFF
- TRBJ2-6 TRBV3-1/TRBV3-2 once TGTGCCAGCAGCCCATACCAGGGGCTCTCTGGGGCCAACGTCCTGACTTTC CASSPYQGLSGANVLTF
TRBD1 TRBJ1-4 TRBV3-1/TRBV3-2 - TGTGCCAGCAGCCTGTTCCGGGACAGGGCCGAAAAACTGTTTTTT CASSLFRDRAEKLFF
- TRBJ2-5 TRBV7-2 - TGTGCCAGCACCGCCGGAGAGACCCAGTACTTC CASTAGETQYF
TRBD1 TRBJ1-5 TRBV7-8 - TGTGCCAGCAGCCCCACGCAGGGGGGTAATCAGCCCCAGCATTTT CASSPTQGGNQPQHF
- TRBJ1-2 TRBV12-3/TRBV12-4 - TGTGCCAGCAGTTTCACCGGGGTGGGTGGCTACACCTTC CASSFTGVGGYTF
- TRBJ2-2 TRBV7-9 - TGTGCCAGCAGCCCTCGCGGCTCGAACACCGGGGAGCTGTTTTTT CASSPRGSNTGELFF
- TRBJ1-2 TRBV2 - TGTGCCAGCGGGATCATCCCCGGGGGGCAGGGGATCGGCACCTTC CASGIIPGGQGIGTF
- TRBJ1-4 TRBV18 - TGTGCCAGCTCCCTGAACCGGGGAAAACTGTTTTTT CASSLNRGKLFF
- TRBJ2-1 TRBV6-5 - TGTGCCAGCAGGATGCACAGAGTCTCAGGAAATGAGCAGTTCTTC CASRMHRVSGNEQFF
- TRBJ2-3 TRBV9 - TGTGCCAGCAGTCCGGGCTCCTCAGGGGATACGCAGTATTTT CASSPGSSGDTQYF
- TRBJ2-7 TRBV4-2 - TGTGCCAGCAGCCAAGATCCAGGGTCCTACGAGCAGTACTTC CASSQDPGSYEQYF
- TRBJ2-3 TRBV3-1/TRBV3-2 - TGTGCCAGCAGCCTCCTAGCGAGTAGCACAGATACGCAGTATTTT CASSLLASSTDTQYF
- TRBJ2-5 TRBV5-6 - TGTGCCAGCAGCTGGAGGGGGCGAGAGACCCAGTACTTC CASSWRGRETQYF
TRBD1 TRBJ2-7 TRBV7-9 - TGTGCCAGCAGCTCTACCTCGCAGGGGGCGTACGAGCAGTACTTC CASSSTSQGAYEQYF
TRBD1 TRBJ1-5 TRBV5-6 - TGTGCCAGCAGCCGCAGCCCGGGACAGGGGAGCGATCAGCCCCAGCATTTT CASSRSPGQGSDQPQHF
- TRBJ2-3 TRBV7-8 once TGTGCCAGCAGCTCACTCTCAGGGGCTACAGATACGCAGTATTTT CASSSLSGATDTQYF
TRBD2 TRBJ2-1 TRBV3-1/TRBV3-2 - TGTGCCAGCAGCCAAGCGGGACTAGGGTACAATGAGCAGTTCTTC CASSQAGLGYNEQFF
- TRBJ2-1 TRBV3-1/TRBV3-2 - TGTGCCAGCAGCCAAGATGCGGTACCCTACAATGAGCAGTTCTTC CASSQDAVPYNEQFF
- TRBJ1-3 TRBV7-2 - TGTGCCAGCAGCTCCGCAGGGTACCCTGCTGGAAACACCATATATTTT CASSSAGYPAGNTIYF
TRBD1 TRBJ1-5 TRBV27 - TGTGCCAGCAGGTCGACAGGGGGTCACCAGCCCCAGCATTTT CASRSTGGHQPQHF
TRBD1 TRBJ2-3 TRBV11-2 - TGTGCCAGCAGCTTAGGACAGGGGGACACAGATACGCAGTATTTT CASSLGQGDTDTQYF
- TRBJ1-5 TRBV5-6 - TGTGCCAGCAGCTCCGGACAGCCGTATAGCAATCAGCCCCAGCATTTT CASSSGQPYSNQPQHF
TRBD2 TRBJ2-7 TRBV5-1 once TGCGCCAGCACCCTCGGCGGGGGCTCCTACGAGCAGTACTTC CASTLGGGSYEQYF
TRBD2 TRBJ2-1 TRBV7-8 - TGTGCCAGCAGCCTATACGGGGGGGCCTATGAGCAGTTCTTC CASSLYGGAYEQFF
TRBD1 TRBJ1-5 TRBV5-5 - TGTGCCAGCAGCTTGTCCACAGGGGACAATCAGCCCCAGCATTTT CASSLSTGDNQPQHF
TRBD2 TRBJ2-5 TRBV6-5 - TGTGCCAGCCAGACTAGCGGGAGGGCAGAGACCCAGTACTTC CASQTSGRAETQYF
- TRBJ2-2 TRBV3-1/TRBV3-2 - TGTGCCAGCAGCGTAAACACCGGGGAGCTGTTTTTT CASSVNTGELFF
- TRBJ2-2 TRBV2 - TGTGCCAGCTCAGGGGACACCGGGGAGCTGTTTTTT CASSGDTGELFF
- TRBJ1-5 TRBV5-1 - TGCGCCAGCAGCTTGGTACCCGGGGGAGATAGCAATCAGCCCCAGCATTTT CASSLVPGGDSNQPQHF
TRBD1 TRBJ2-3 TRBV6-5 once TGTGCCAGCAGGCCAATAGGACAGGGTCCGGATACGCAGTATTTT CASRPIGQGPDTQYF
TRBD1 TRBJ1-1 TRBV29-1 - TGCAGCGCCGCCCAGGGGGACGGGAACACTGAAGCTTTCTTT CSAAQGDGNTEAFF
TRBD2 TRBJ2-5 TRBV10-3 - TGTGCCATCAGCGAGGATGGACTAGCGGGGGGGCTTCACCAAGAGACCCAGTACTTC CAISEDGLAGGLHQETQYF
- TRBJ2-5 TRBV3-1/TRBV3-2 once TGTGCCAGCAGCCGCGCTCTGGCGGAAGAGACCCAGTACTTC CASSRALAEETQYF
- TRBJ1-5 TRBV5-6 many TGTGCCAGCAGCTTGTTAGCTCAGCCCCAGCATTTT CASSLLAQPQHF
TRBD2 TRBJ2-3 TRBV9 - TGTGCCAGCGGGGGACTAGCGGGGGCTCCCTCCCCCACAGATACGCAGTATTTT CASGGLAGAPSPTDTQYF
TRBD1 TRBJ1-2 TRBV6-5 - TGTGCCAGCAGAGCCGGGACAGGCTATGGCTACACCTTC CASRAGTGYGYTF
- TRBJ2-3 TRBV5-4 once TGTGCCAGCAGCTTTCCCACTGCCCGCACAGATACGCAGTATTTT CASSFPTARTDTQYF
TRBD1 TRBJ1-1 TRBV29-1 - TGCAGCGTCTTGCGAGGGACAGTGAACACTGAAGCTTTCTTT CSVLRGTVNTEAFF
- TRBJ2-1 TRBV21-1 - TGTGCCAGCTTGGGGGAGGGTAGCGGGAGAAATAATGAGCAGTTCTTC CASLGEGSGRNNEQFF
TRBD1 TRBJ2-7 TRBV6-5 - TGTGCCAGCAGCCGTACCGGGACAGGGGAGGTCGAGCAGTACTTC CASSRTGTGEVEQYF
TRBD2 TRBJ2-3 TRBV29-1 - TGCAGCGTCTGGACTAGCGGCACAGATACGCAGTATTTT CSVWTSGTDTQYF
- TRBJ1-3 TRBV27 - TGTGCCACCAAGCTGAGCAACTCTGGAAACACCATATATTTT CATKLSNSGNTIYF
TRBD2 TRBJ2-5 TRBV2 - TGTGCCAGCAGTGTTCCGACTAGCGGGGGCCAAGAGACCCAGTACTTC CASSVPTSGGQETQYF
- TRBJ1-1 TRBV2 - TGTGCCAGCAGTGAATCGAGGAAAGCTTTCTTT CASSESRKAFF
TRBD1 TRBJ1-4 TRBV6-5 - TGTGCCAGCAGACTGGACAGGGGGTATGAAAAACTGTTTTTT CASRLDRGYEKLFF
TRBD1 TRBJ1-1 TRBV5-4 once TGTGCCAGCAGCCTTGGGACAGGGACCTTTCACACTGAAGCTTTCTTT CASSLGTGTFHTEAFF
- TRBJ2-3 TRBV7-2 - TGTGCCAGCAGCCAGGGGTCGGGCACAGATACGCAGTATTTT CASSQGSGTDTQYF
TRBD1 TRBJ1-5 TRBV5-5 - TGTGCCAGCAGCTTGGGACAGGGGTTCAATCAGCCCCAGCATTTT CASSLGQGFNQPQHF
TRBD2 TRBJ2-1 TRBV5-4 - TGTGCCAGCAGCGAAGGCCCGGGACTAGCGGGAGAGCATGAGCAGTTCTTC CASSEGPGLAGEHEQFF
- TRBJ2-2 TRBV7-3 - TGTGCCAGCAGCCTTAGCGGCACCGGGGAGCTGTTTTTT CASSLSGTGELFF
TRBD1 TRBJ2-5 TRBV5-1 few TGCGCCAGCAGCTTAGGGACAGCCCAAGAGACCCAGTACTTC CASSLGTAQETQYF
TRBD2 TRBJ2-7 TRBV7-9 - TGTGCCAGCAGCTCACCGGGACTAGCGGGGGGCGAGCAGTACTTC CASSSPGLAGGEQYF
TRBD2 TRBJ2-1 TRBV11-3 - TGTGCCAGCAGCCCCCGGAGGGGGACTAGCGATGAGCAGTTCTTC CASSPRRGTSDEQFF
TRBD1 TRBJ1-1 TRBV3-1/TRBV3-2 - TGTGCCAGCAGCCTCGGACAGGAGAACACTGAAGCTTTCTTT CASSLGQENTEAFF
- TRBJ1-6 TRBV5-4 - TGTGCCAGCAGCTTGGCCGGGCAGGGCTATAATTCACCCCTCCACTTT CASSLAGQGYNSPLHF